Included here is one TCR beta chain sequence, with context. No antigen is known for it. The sequence runs out 3 residues before the end of the CDR3; the remainder is reconstructed from the germline J gene. Relative to germline, V is 0 bases shorter and J is 4 bases shorter, with 4 bases between their ends. The CDR3 covers 13 residues, taking in both the cysteine and the phenylalanine. The DNA shown is the part of the CDR3 that was read: 30 bases, in frame from base 1. CDR1 and CDR2, per the germline V gene (reference sequence), are LGHDT and YNNKEL. TCR beta CDR3 regions were amplified by multiplex PCR from an average of approximately 1.3 ug genomic DNA per sample using the immunoSEQ assay. Primer bias was corrected in the assay by using a complete synthetic TCR repertoire to establish an amplification baseline. The amplicons were sequenced on the Illumina platform. The paper's data handling went like this. Sequences were error-corrected by clustering with frequency ratios and a modified nearest-neighbor algorithm and were then analyzed in the immunoSEQ Analyzer with IMGT gene definitions. TCR richness and evenness were averaged over 20 rarefaction repeats at each rarefaction depth, excluding samples with fewer sequences than the depth. Relative abundances of V, D and J genes were compared between groups using Wilcoxon rank sum tests, with FDR correction applied. Blinded duplicates gave an intraclass correlation of under 97% for TCR richness and an average of approximately 83% across around 70 gene segments. Entries here come from immuneACCESS through TCRdb and include only in-frame sequences with V and J called. Some clones fail to appear in such tables; in the studies checked, an unresolved V gene covers under half of the shortfall, and the cause of the remainder is unknown. Clone size and the V and J calls come from that table; the DNA yielded D and trimming. The sample table on file contains fewer than 40,000 clones. The top ten clonotypes cover roughly 6.5% of the sample.

Every participant had a single incident cervical HPV16 infection, and women with prevalent HPV16 infections were excluded. Cervical HPV DNA was detected with MY09/MY11 PCR, and genotyping was done by dot-blot hybridization. Approximately 15 mL of heparinized blood was centrifuged, after which the buffy coat was aliquoted, frozen at -30 degrees C, and then stored at -80 degrees C. QIAGEN kits were used to extract genomic DNA from the buffy coat specimens. This specimen comes from a study of T cells in women clearing cervical HPV infection (dated by TCRdb to the late 2010s). Study-wide context: Cases were about 25 women with histologically confirmed HPV16-related CIN3 or worse, including a couple of invasive cancers. Case blood was taken at the visit when the lesion was first identified, whereas control blood was taken when infection was no longer detected. Quality controls consisted of five blinded duplicates per group, for a total of roughly 60 samples made up of about 50 participants and roughly ten replicates. Cases and controls were matched on age within five years and on year of sample collection. In the parent cohort, 10,049 women aged 18 or older were enrolled in Guanacaste, Costa Rica, during about 1993 to 1995 and were followed for 7 to 8 years. The roughly 25 controls were women who cleared a single incident HPV16 infection within 12 months without developing precancer or cancer. Nested within Costa Rica's Guanacaste HPV Natural History Study, an exploratory proof-of-principle case-control study compared TCR repertoires across cervical HPV16 outcomes. Because only a few women had HLA typing data, the possibility that HLA type acted as a confounder could not be ruled out. For cases, the median interval between lesion detection and blood sampling was around 140 days, with an interquartile range of roughly 80 to 230 days. Cases had a median age of around 34 years compared with roughly 37 for controls, and baseline characteristics showed no significant differences between the groups. The study at large found these results: Whether associations preceded infection or resulted from infection could not be shown with the cross-sectional design, and effector/memory subsets and HPV-specific T cells were not isolated. Random forest classifiers that combined richness and V gene abundances separated cases from controls with an estimated AUC of around 0.83. Because T-cell numbers per sample were unknown, differences in richness could reflect varying T-cell content rather than repertoire biology. Across sequencing depths, CIN3+ cases showed significantly higher TCR repertoire richness than controls, but evenness did not differ between the groups. Cases had lower TRBV6-7 relative abundance than controls (about 0.1% versus 0.15%; Bonferroni P = 0.0008).

Recombination joined TRBV3-1 (or the pseudogene TRBV3-2) with TRBJ1-5, with the D gene too uncertain to name. The clonotype originates from a woman aged 18 to 75 with a cervical HPV16 infection that either progressed to CIN3+ or cleared (not recorded which). The specimen was blood buffy coat. Partial CDR3 DNA: TGTGCCAGCAGCCAAGATCAGAATCAGCCC. Its protein product is CASSQDQNQP. The CDR3 as a whole reads CASSQDQNQPQHF.